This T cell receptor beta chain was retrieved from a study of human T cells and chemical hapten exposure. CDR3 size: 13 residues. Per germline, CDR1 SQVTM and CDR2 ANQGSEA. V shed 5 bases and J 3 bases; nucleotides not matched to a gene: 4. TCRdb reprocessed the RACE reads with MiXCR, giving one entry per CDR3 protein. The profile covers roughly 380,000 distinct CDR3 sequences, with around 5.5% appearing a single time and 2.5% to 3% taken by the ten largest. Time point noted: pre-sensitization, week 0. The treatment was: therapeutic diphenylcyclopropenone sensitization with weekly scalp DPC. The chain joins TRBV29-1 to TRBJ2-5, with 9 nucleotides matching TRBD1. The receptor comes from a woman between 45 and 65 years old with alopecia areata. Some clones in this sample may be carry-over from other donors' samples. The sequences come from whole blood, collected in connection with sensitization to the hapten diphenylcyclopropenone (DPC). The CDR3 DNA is TGCAGCGTTTTGGGACAGGGAAAAGAGACCCAGTACTTC. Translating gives CSVLGQGKETQYF. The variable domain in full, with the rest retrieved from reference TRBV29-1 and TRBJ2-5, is SAVISQKPSRDICQRGTSLTIQCQVDSQVTMMFWYRQQPGQSLTLIATANQGSEATYESGFVIDKFPISRPNLTFSTLTVSNMSPEDSSIYLCSVLGQGKETQYFGPGTRLLVL.